This is a list of T cell receptor beta chains from one sample in a study of cytomegalovirus exposure and HLA in healthy donors. Clones were read by immunoSEQ multiplex PCR, and TCRdb kept only the in-frame ones, dropping some. The data show about 120,000 clones, about 75% seen once. The sequenced sample was PBMCs. Every receptor here comes from a middle-aged woman in good health and CMV-seropositive. The conserved cysteine and the conserved F or W are not part of the CDR3 here. A D gene is named only where the DNA matches it firmly. The size entry is marked missing in some rows and otherwise reads once, few, many or a size class.

.	.	TRBV9	TRBJ1-1	ASSVGPMNTEAF
.	.	TRBV19	TRBJ1-2	ASSLGRART
TRBD1	.	TRBV4-1	TRBJ2-5	ASSQLDRGQETQY
TRBD1	.	TRBV5-1	TRBJ2-7	ASSLTGTGGGDYEQY
TRBD2	.	TRBV6-6	TRBJ2-2	ASRERGRPTGELF
TRBD1	.	TRBV2	TRBJ1-5	ASSLGQGNQPQH
.	once	TRBV2	TRBJ2-6	ASRGSGANVLT
.	.	TRBV6-1	TRBJ1-6	ASSGQVRTSSPLH
TRBD2	.	TRBV9	TRBJ2-2	ASSVVGGNGELF
TRBD2	once	TRBV30	TRBJ2-3	AWTRGGVINTDTQY
.	.	TRBV5-1	TRBJ1-2	ASSLPQGPEGYT
TRBD1	.	TRBV6-1	TRBJ1-1	ASRRQGAEAF
.	few	TRBV6-6	TRBJ1-1	ASLPGDMSNTEAF
.	.	TRBV2	TRBJ2-7	ASSEQGSFSYEQY
TRBD2	few	TRBV6-5	TRBJ2-7	ASRRGGLGAYEQY
.	.	TRBV21-1	TRBJ1-2	ASSKALRQGPANYGYT
.	.	TRBV29-1	.	SVEPDSVGNEQY
TRBD2	.	TRBV5-1	TRBJ2-5	ASSPREGETQY
.	few	TRBV15	TRBJ1-2	ATSRDGAYGYT
TRBD1	.	TRBV18	TRBJ1-1	ASSVTLAGGETEAF
.	.	TRBV2	TRBJ1-1	ASSERTGSTEAF
TRBD2	.	TRBV7-3	TRBJ2-3	ASSSGLAADTQY
TRBD2	.	TRBV4-1	TRBJ2-5	ASSQGTGTSGGLRETQY
.	.	TRBV7-8	TRBJ2-6	ASSSAMTGLGSGANVLT
TRBD2	few	TRBV5-1	TRBJ2-2	ASSSLAGPLRTGELF
.	.	TRBV6-5	TRBJ2-2	ASSYRLANGELF
.	.	TRBV11-2	TRBJ2-1	ASSPLASSYNEQF
.	.	TRBV6-1	TRBJ2-7	ASSGGSPQSSQY
.	.	TRBV15	TRBJ2-1	ATSRGQGPYNEQF
.	.	TRBV6-5	TRBJ2-5	ASSPRRGRAETQY
TRBD1	.	TRBV5-1	TRBJ1-6	ASSLPGQNSPLH
TRBD2	.	TRBV6-1	TRBJ2-3	ASSELSGGATDTQY
.	.	TRBV28	.	ASSFALSNSYEQY
.	.	TRBV30	TRBJ1-6	AWSVQNNSPLH
TRBD1	.	TRBV4-1	TRBJ1-1	ASSRLDREGTEAF